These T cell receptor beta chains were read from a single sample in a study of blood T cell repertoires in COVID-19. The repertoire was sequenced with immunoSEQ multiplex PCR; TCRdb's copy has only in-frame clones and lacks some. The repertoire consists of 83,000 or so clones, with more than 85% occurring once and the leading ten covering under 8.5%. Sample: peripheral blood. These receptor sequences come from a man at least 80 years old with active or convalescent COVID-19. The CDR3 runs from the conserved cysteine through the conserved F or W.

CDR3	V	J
CASSPGQAANTGELFF	TRBV5-1	TRBJ2-2
CASSYREQETQYF	TRBV6-4	TRBJ2-5
CASSGSGYSGNTIYF	TRBV3-1/TRBV3-2	TRBJ1-3
CASSDLGGRGYNEQFF	TRBV6-1	TRBJ2-1
CASSLDGTSSYNEQFF	TRBV5-1	TRBJ2-1
CASTLGQYSGANVLTF	TRBV7-9	TRBJ2-6
CASGTETNYGYTF	TRBV6-5	TRBJ1-2
CASSRTRDITNEKLFF	TRBV11-2	TRBJ1-4
CASSLLRETQYF	TRBV5-8	TRBJ2-5
CASRRQGNSPLHF	TRBV27	TRBJ1-6
CASSASGRATDTQYF	TRBV19	TRBJ2-3
CASSYSGGGYTGELFF	TRBV6-7	TRBJ2-2
CASTWDRSTDTQYF	TRBV6-6	TRBJ2-3
CASSLESPSGRGYEQFF	TRBV11-2	TRBJ2-1
CASSLRQGSSYNEQFF	TRBV5-5	TRBJ2-1
CASSSDRGKTDTQYF	TRBV7-3	TRBJ2-3
CASSTGGVSPLHF	TRBV28	TRBJ1-6
CASSHDLATGELFF	TRBV3-1/TRBV3-2	TRBJ2-2
CASSLAGGQKETQYF	TRBV7-2	TRBJ2-5
CASSDREAGLAYF	TRBV6-1	TRBJ2-4
CASSELRAGYNEQFF	TRBV6-1	TRBJ2-1
CSASVQGSGAFF	TRBV20-1	TRBJ1-1
CASSWGTGEDKNIQYF	TRBV5-1	TRBJ2-4
CASSTGFNQPQHF	TRBV6-5	TRBJ1-5
CASSLSRDTETQYF	TRBV19	TRBJ2-5
CASSLASAGSTDTQYF	TRBV5-1	TRBJ2-3
CATSTRRVSTDTQYF	TRBV15	TRBJ2-3
CASSLLGGQTNYGYTF	TRBV7-9	TRBJ1-2
CASSLDRGGGNEQFF	TRBV13	TRBJ2-1
CASSLAGDKWQTQYF	TRBV7-2	TRBJ2-5
CASSLRASGAARGNTIYF	TRBV11-2	TRBJ1-3
CASMGHARQDDSPPQHF	TRBV7-6	TRBJ1-5
CASHPRGEGDTEAFF	TRBV19	TRBJ1-1
CASSQLQGAIGELFF	TRBV14	TRBJ2-2
CASRRAGATYNEQFF	TRBV7-3	TRBJ2-1
CASSVNTRGSGEKLFF	TRBV6-1	TRBJ1-4
CASSMRTDTQYF	TRBV5-1	TRBJ2-3
CASSENRGLNEQFF	TRBV6-1	TRBJ2-1
CASSETGLNYGYTF	TRBV6-4	TRBJ1-2
CATRQGAISGANVLTF	TRBV19	TRBJ2-6
CASSLVVFTGELFF	TRBV5-1	TRBJ2-2
CASSPRQDFNSPLHF	TRBV19	TRBJ1-6
CATSDMRGRTDTQYF	TRBV24-1	TRBJ2-3
CASSETVYGYTF	TRBV6-1	TRBJ1-2
CASSPPARRETQYF	TRBV18	TRBJ2-5
CASSPLDSYYGYTF	TRBV5-1	TRBJ1-2
CASSDWGLEKLFF	TRBV2	TRBJ1-4
CASSEYPGQAEAFF	TRBV25-1	TRBJ1-1
CASSFRQVLTGANVLTF	TRBV13	TRBJ2-6
CASSLDDHRGFSYNSPLHF	TRBV11-2	TRBJ1-6
CASSLVSPYNSPLHF	TRBV7-9	TRBJ1-6
CASSITGQGTGGYTF	TRBV19	TRBJ1-2
CASSQTGGTEAFF	TRBV7-9	TRBJ1-1